This entry lists 6 T cell receptor beta chains sequenced from one sample in a study of blood T cell repertoires in COVID-19. Some clones are missing from TCRdb's copy, which holds only in-frame ones; the method was immunoSEQ multiplex PCR. The sample lists tens of thousands of clones, over 75% occurring once. Source material: peripheral blood. These receptors all stem from a man aged 35 to 55 with acute or convalescent COVID-19.

The chain employs TRBV4-3 and TRBJ2-1, with TRBD2 matching over 7 bases. CDR1 LGHNA and CDR2 YSLEER come from the germline V gene. V was clipped by 3 bases and J by 2 bases; unmatched bases: 7. The length of the CDR3 is 16 residues. CDR3 DNA sequence: TGCGCCAGCAGCCAGTACCCTAGCGGCCCCTACAATGAGCAGTTCTTC. This codes for CASSQYPSGPYNEQFF.

This clone is categorized as medium-sized (0.01 to 0.1%). The chain is built from TRBV15 and TRBJ1-2, with TRBD1 matching over 9 bases. Germline loops: CDR1 LNHNV, CDR2 YYDKDF (reference sequence). The CDR3 contains 14 residues. Germline trimming cut 1 base from V and 6 bases from J; bases unmatched to any gene: 3. CDR3 residues: CATSRGRTGDGYTF. The CDR3 DNA follows: TGTGCCACCAGCAGAGGAAGGACAGGGGATGGCTACACCTTC.

The CDR3: CASSLSWGLGNTIYF. The CDR3 nucleotides read TGTGCCAGCAGCTTGAGCTGGGGGCTAGGAAACACCATATATTTT. The chain uses TRBV5-8 and TRBJ1-3; D may be TRBD1 (6 bases). The V gene's germline CDR1 is SGHTS and CDR2 YDEGEE. With 1 base removed from V and 4 bases from J, the gap between germline ends came to 12 bases. This CDR3 contains 15 residues.

The chain has TRBV9 and TRBJ2-2; possibly TRBD1 for D (5 bases). Germline assignment: CDR1 SGDLS and CDR2 YYNGEE. Trimming removed 0 bases at V and 4 bases at J, with 10 bases between. There are 15 residues in the CDR3. The CDR3 loop reads CASSVAPGPTGELFF. CDR3 nucleotide sequence: TGTGCCAGCAGCGTAGCGCCAGGGCCCACCGGGGAGCTGTTTTTT.

This chain joins TRBV3-1 (or the pseudogene TRBV3-2) and TRBJ2-5, with D unclear. The CDR3 has 11 residues. Germline V CDR1 and CDR2: LGHDT, YNNKEL (reference sequence). V was shortened by 10 bases and J by 5 bases, with 11 bases between the two germline ends. In nucleotides, the CDR3 is TGTGCCATCACGAACCGGGAGACCCAGTACTTC. It translates to CAITNRETQYF.

V is TRBV5-1 and J is TRBJ1-1, with TRBD1 matching over 8 bases. Looked up from germline, CDR1 is SGHRS and CDR2 is YFSETQ. The CDR3 loop spans 15 amino acids. With V trimmed by 3 bases and J by 1 base, 5 bases remained unmatched. The CDR3 sequence is CASSSGQGTNTEAFF. CDR3 nucleotide sequence: TGCGCCAGCAGCTCCGGACAGGGAACGAACACTGAAGCTTTCTTT.